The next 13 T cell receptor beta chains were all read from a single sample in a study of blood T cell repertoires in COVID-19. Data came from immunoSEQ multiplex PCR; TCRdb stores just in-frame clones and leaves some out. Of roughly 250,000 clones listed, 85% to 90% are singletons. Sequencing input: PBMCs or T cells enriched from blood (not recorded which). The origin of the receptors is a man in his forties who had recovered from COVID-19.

The CDR3 DNA is TGTGCCAGCAGCTTGGTTACCGGGACTAGCGGCTACAATGAGCAGTTCTTC. Its protein is CASSLVTGTSGYNEQFF. V and J are TRBV5-4 and TRBJ2-1, with 11 nucleotides matching TRBD2. The CDR3 loop spans 17 amino acids. The V and J ends lost 0 bases and 3 bases, in that order; junction bases with no gene match: 5. Germline V gene lookup returns CDR1 SGHNT and CDR2 YYREEE (reference sequence).

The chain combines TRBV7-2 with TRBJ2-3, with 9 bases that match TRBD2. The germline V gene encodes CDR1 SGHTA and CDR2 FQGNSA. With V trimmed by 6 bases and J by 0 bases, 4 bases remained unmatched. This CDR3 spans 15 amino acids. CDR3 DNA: TGTGCCAGCAGGTGGCTAGCGGGAAGCACAGATACGCAGTATTTT. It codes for CASRWLAGSTDTQYF.

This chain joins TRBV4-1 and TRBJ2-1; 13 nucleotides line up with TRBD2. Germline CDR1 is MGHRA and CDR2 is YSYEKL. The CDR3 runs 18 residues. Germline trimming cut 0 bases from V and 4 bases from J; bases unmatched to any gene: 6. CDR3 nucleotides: TGCGCCAGCAGCCAAGATCTCACTAGCGGGGGGGGTTACAATGAGCAGTTCTTC. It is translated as CASSQDLTSGGGYNEQFF.

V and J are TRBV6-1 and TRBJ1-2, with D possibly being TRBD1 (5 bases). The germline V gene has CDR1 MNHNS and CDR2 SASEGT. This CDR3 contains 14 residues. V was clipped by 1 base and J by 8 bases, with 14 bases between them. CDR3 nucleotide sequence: TGTGCCAGCAGTGAAGGGCGGGACCCGGGAGGCTACACCTTC. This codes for CASSEGRDPGGYTF.

This chain's CDR3 is CASGALNQPQHF. The CDR3 nucleotides read TGTGCCAGCGGGGCTTTGAATCAGCCCCAGCATTTT. The rearrangement uses TRBV12-3 or TRBV12-4 and TRBJ1-5; TRBD1 might be the D (5 bases). The CDR3 totals 12 residues. Trimming removed 8 bases at V and 4 bases at J, with 9 bases between.

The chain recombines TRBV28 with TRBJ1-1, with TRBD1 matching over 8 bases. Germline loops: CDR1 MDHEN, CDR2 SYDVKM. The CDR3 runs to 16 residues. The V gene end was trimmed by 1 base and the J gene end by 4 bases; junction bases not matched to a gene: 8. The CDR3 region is CASSLFGQGKGTEAFF. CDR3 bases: TGTGCCAGCAGTTTATTCGGACAGGGCAAGGGCACTGAAGCTTTCTTT.

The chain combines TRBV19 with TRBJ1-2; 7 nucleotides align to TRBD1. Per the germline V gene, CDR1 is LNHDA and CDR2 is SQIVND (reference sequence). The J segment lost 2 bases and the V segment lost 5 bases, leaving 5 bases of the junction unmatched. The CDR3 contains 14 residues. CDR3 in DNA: TGTGCCAGTAGTTCGGGACAGAGGAACTATGGCTACACCTTC. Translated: CASSSGQRNYGYTF.

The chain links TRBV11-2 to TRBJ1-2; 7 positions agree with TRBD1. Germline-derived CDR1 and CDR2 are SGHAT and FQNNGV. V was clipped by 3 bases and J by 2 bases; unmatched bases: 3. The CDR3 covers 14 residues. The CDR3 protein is CASSFGQANYGYTF. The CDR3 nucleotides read TGTGCCAGCAGCTTCGGACAGGCGAACTATGGCTACACCTTC.

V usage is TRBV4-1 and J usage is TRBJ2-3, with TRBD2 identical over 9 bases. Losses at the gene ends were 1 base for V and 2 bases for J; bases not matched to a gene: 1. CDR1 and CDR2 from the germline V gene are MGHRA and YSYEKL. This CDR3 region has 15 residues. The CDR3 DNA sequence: TGCGCCAGCAGCCAAGGCGGGAGGGCCACAGATACGCAGTATTTT. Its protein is CASSQGGRATDTQYF.

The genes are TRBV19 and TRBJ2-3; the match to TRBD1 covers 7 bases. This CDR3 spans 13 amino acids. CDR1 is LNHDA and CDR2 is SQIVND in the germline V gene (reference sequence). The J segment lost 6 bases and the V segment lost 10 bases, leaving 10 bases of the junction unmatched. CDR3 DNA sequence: TGTGCCACCACAGGGGCGCACGGGGATACGCAGTATTTT. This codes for CATTGAHGDTQYF.

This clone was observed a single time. The CDR3: CASSRDRGITEAFF. For the CDR3, the DNA is TGTGCCAGCAGCAGGGACAGGGGAATCACTGAAGCTTTCTTT. The chain employs TRBV5-8 and TRBJ1-1, with 10 nucleotides matching TRBD1. V was pared by 4 bases and J by 4 bases, with 4 bases of the junction left unmatched. The CDR3 has 14 amino acids. In germline, CDR1 is SGHTS, CDR2 YDEGEE.

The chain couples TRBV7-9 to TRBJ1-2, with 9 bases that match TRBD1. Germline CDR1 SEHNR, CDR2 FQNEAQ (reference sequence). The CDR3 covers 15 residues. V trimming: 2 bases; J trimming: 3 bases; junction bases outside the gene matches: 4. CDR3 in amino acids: CASSLKRQGDYGYTF. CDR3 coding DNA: TGTGCCAGCAGCTTAAAAAGACAGGGGGACTATGGCTACACCTTC.

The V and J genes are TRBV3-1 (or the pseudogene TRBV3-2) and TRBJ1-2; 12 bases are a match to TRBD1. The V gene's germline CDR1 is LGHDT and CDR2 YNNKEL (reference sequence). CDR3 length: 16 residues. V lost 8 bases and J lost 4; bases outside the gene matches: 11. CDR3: CASSPGQGALGYGYTF. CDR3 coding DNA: TGTGCCAGCTCCCCGGGACAGGGGGCCCTTGGCTATGGCTACACCTTC.